Following are 15 T cell receptor beta chains from one sample sequenced in a study of cytomegalovirus exposure and HLA in healthy donors. Measured with immunoSEQ multiplex PCR; TCRdb has only the in-frame clones, and not every one. The table records tens of thousands of clones, about 94% of them present only once. The sequenced sample was PBMCs. Receptors were obtained from a woman aged 25-40 years in good health and CMV-seropositive.

This clone has just one count. The chain has TRBV28 and TRBJ2-7, with D possibly matching TRBD1 (7 bases). This CDR3 contains 14 residues. V lost 10 bases, J lost 2 bases, and 18 bases lay in between. Germline V gene lookup returns CDR1 MDHEN and CDR2 SYDVKM. The chain's CDR3 is CATDNRGLPYEQYF. The CDR3 DNA is TGTGCCACCGATAACAGGGGACTCCCCTACGAGCAGTACTTC.

V and J are TRBV19 and TRBJ2-3, with 14 bases identical to TRBD2. The germline V gene encodes CDR1 LNHDA and CDR2 SQIVND (reference sequence). There are 15 residues in the CDR3. V gave up 7 bases and J gave up 8 bases; unmatched junction bases: 8. The CDR3 spells CASTGTSGSSGTQYF. The CDR3 bases are TGTGCCAGTACAGGGACTAGCGGGAGTTCGGGTACGCAGTATTTT. The variable domain in full, with the rest retrieved from reference TRBV19 and TRBJ2-3, is DGGITQSPKYLFRKEGQNVTLSCEQNLNHDAMYWYRQDPGQGLRLIYYSQIVNDFQKGDIAEGYSVSREKKESFPLTVTSAQKNPTAFYLCASTGTSGSSGTQYFGPGTRLTVL.

The chain recombines TRBV4-1 with TRBJ2-7; D is perhaps TRBD1 (6 bases). The CDR3 spans 20 residues. The germline V and J ends were trimmed by 0 bases and 5 bases, with 29 bases remaining between them. Germline V gene lookup returns CDR1 MGHRA and CDR2 YSYEKL. The chain's CDR3 is CASSQDNIEGEPTLVDEQYF. Here the CDR3 DNA reads TGCGCCAGCAGCCAAGATAACATCGAGGGGGAACCAACTTTGGTCGACGAGCAGTACTTC.

The chain joins TRBV7-2 to TRBJ1-2, with D maybe TRBD1 (5 bases). V gave up 5 bases and J gave up 3 bases, with 13 bases separating them. The germline V gene encodes CDR1 SGHTA and CDR2 FQGNSA. CDR3 length: 14 residues. CDR3 sequence: CASSPRGGDYGYTF. As DNA, the CDR3 is TGTGCCAGCAGCCCCCGGGGGGGTGACTATGGCTACACCTTC.

The chain has TRBV7-9 and TRBJ2-2; D remains unclear. Looked up from germline, CDR1 is SEHNR and CDR2 is FQNEAQ (reference sequence). The CDR3 sequence is 12 residues long. Trimming stripped 7 bases from V and 6 bases from J, with 9 bases between. CDR3: CASTFLAGELFF. The CDR3 region has the DNA TGTGCCAGCACTTTTCTTGCCGGGGAGCTGTTTTTT.

V and J are TRBV5-1 and TRBJ2-3; 10 bases align to TRBD2. Trimming removed 8 bases from V and 1 base from J; junction bases left unmatched: 4. CDR3 length equals 14 residues. CDR1 is SGHRS, CDR2 YFSETQ, per germline. DNA for the CDR3: TGCGCCAGTGTAGCGGGAGGTGGCACAGATACGCAGTATTTT. Residues: CASVAGGGTDTQYF.

This rearrangement joins TRBV6-5 to TRBJ1-3; possibly TRBD1 for D (5 bases). Germline loops: CDR1 MNHEY, CDR2 SVGAGI. The V end was cut by 1 base, the J end by 6 bases, with 10 bases between. The CDR3 is 14 residues long. CDR3 nucleotides: TGTGCCAGCAGTTACTTGGGGCGATCAAACACCATATATTTT. Encoded protein: CASSYLGRSNTIYF.

This chain joins TRBV2 and TRBJ2-3, with 11 bases lining up with TRBD2. CDR1 is SNHLY and CDR2 is FYNNEI in the germline V gene. The junction had 7 bases not matched to a gene; V was cut back by 6 bases and J by 2 bases. The CDR3 spans 16 residues. CDR3 nucleotides: TGTGCCAGCAGCGAAACTAGCGGGGGCCCCACAGATACGCAGTATTTT. Protein sequence: CASSETSGGPTDTQYF.

The chain links TRBV18 to TRBJ2-7; D not certain. V lost 2 bases and J lost 7, with 12 bases in between. Germline-derived CDR1 and CDR2 are KGHSH and LQKENI. This CDR3 is 13 amino acids long. The CDR3 region is CASSPGSDLEQYF. DNA for the CDR3: TGTGCCAGCTCACCAGGCAGCGACCTTGAGCAGTACTTC.

This rearrangement joins TRBV28 to TRBJ2-7, with a tentative D call TRBD2 (7 bases). The CDR3 extends over 15 amino acids. In germline, CDR1 is MDHEN, CDR2 SYDVKM. Trimming cost V 3 bases and J 4 bases, with 16 bases left between them. CDR3 region: CASSFRKGGGYEQYF. Here the CDR3 DNA reads TGTGCCAGCAGTTTTCGTAAGGGAGGGGGGTACGAGCAGTACTTC.

The chain has TRBV4-3 and TRBJ2-3; tentative D call: TRBD2 (7 bases). Trimming pared 5 bases from V and 2 bases from J, leaving 17 bases between. The CDR3 spans 16 residues. Germline CDR1 reads LGHNA; CDR2 reads YSLEER. The CDR3 nucleotides read TGCGCCAGCAGCGTCCTGAGGGGGGGGGACACAGATACGCAGTATTTT. Translation: CASSVLRGGDTDTQYF.

The V and J genes are TRBV4-1 and TRBJ2-7; D may be TRBD1 (5 bases). CDR3 size: 15 residues. The V end was cut by 2 bases, the J end by 5 bases, with 16 bases between. Germline lookup yields CDR1 MGHRA and CDR2 YSYEKL. The CDR3 coding sequence is TGCGCCAGCAGCCAATCTGGACAATTCTGGGACGAGCAGTACTTC. Amino acids: CASSQSGQFWDEQYF.

The rearrangement uses TRBV7-9 and TRBJ2-1, with 9 bases lining up with TRBD2. The CDR3 is 15 amino acids. Germline-derived CDR1 and CDR2 are SEHNR and FQNEAQ (reference sequence). Unmatched junction bases numbered 7, after V lost 5 bases and J lost 5 bases. The CDR3 DNA reads as TGTGCCAGCAGCGGTAGCGGGAGAGGCCACAATGAGCAGTTCTTC. Residues: CASSGSGRGHNEQFF.

The chain employs TRBV5-4 and TRBJ2-7; TRBD2 aligns across 9 bases. The germline V gene encodes CDR1 SGHNT and CDR2 YYREEE (reference sequence). The J segment lost 5 bases and the V segment lost 0 bases, leaving 9 bases of the junction unmatched. The CDR3 spans 16 residues. CDR3 loop: CASSLAVAGGEDEQYF. The CDR3 nucleotides read TGTGCCAGCAGCTTGGCCGTGGCGGGAGGGGAGGACGAGCAGTACTTC. The complete variable domain, with remaining parts taken from reference TRBV5-4 and TRBJ2-7, reads ETGVTQSPTHLIKTRGQQVTLRCSSQSGHNTVSWYQQALGQGPQFIFQYYREEENGRGNFPPRFSGLQFPNYSSELNVNALELDDSALYLCASSLAVAGGEDEQYFGPGTRLTVT.

V is TRBV13 and J is TRBJ2-3; 7 nucleotides match TRBD2. The ends lost 2 bases at V and 3 bases at J; junction bases unmatched: 2. Germline V gene data show CDR1 as PRHDT and CDR2 as FYEKMQ (reference sequence). The CDR3 is 14 residues long. CDR3 loop: CASSLSSGTDTQYF. Written as DNA, the CDR3 is TGTGCCAGCAGCTTATCTAGCGGAACAGATACGCAGTATTTT. Full variable domain (remainder filled in from reference TRBV13 and TRBJ2-3): AAGVIQSPRHLIKEKRETATLKCYPIPRHDTVYWYQQGPGQDPQFLISFYEKMQSDKGSIPDRFSAQQFSDYHSELNMSSLELGDSALYFCASSLSSGTDTQYFGPGTRLTVL.